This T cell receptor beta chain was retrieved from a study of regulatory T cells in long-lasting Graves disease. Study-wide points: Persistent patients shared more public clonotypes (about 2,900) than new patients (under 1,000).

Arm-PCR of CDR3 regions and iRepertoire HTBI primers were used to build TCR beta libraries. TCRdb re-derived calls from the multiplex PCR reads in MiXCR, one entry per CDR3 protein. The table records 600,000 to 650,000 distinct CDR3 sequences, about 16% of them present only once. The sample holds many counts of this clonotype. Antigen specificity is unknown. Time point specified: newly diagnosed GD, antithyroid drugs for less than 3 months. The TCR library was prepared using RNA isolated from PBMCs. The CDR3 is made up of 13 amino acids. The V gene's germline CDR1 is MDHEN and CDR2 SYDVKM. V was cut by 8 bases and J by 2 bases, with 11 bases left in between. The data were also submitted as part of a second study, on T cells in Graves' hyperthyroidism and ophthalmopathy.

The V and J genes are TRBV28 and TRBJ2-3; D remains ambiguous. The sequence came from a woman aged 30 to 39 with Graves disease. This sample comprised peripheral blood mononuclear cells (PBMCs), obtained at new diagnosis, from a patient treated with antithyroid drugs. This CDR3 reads CASLTSLTDTQYF. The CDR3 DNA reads TGTGCCAGCCTGACCTCCCTCACAGATACGCAGTATTTT.